These 30 T cell receptor beta chains share one sample of origin, sequenced in a study of blood T cell repertoires in COVID-19. Measured with immunoSEQ multiplex PCR; TCRdb has only the in-frame clones, and not every one. The data show almost 30,000 clones, roughly three quarters seen once. Sequencing was done on a sample of peripheral blood. These receptors came from a woman between 65 and 79 years old with acute or convalescent COVID-19.

This chain links TRBV4-1 with TRBJ2-3; 7 nucleotides match TRBD1. Germline V gene sequence: CDR1 MGHRA, CDR2 YSYEKL. Trimming at V came to 3 bases and at J to 0 bases, leaving 9 bases not matched to a gene. There are 17 residues in the CDR3. DNA of the CDR3: TGCGCCAGCAGCCATTTCGCGACAGGGTCGAGCACAGATACGCAGTATTTT. Translating it yields CASSHFATGSSTDTQYF.

This rearrangement joins TRBV18 to TRBJ2-1; 13 bases match TRBD2. Germline V gives CDR1 KGHSH, CDR2 LQKENI. This CDR3 comprises 16 residues. Unmatched junction bases numbered 1, after V lost 3 bases and J lost 2 bases. The CDR3 is CASSPGTSGAYNEQFF. Written as DNA, the CDR3 is TGTGCCAGCTCACCCGGGACTAGCGGGGCCTACAATGAGCAGTTCTTC.

The chain carries TRBV14 and TRBJ2-3; TRBD2 might be the D (5 bases). The ends were cut back, 2 bases at V and 0 bases at J, with 15 bases in the middle. Germline loops: CDR1 SGHDN, CDR2 FVKESK. The CDR3 consists of 17 residues. CDR3 loop: CASSQRFGEPSTDTQYF. DNA for the CDR3: TGTGCCAGCAGCCAACGGTTTGGGGAGCCTAGCACAGATACGCAGTATTTT.

The chain combines TRBV6-2 or TRBV6-3 with TRBJ2-3; a possible D gene is TRBD2 (6 bases). CDR3 length equals 14 residues. The germline CDR1 and CDR2 sequences are MNHEY and SVGEGT. The V gene lost 0 bases and the J gene lost 8 bases, with 12 bases spanning the gap. CDR3 loop: CASSYSGLGATQYF. The DNA of the CDR3 is TGTGCCAGCAGTTACTCGGGACTGGGTGCTACGCAGTATTTT.

This clone has a single count. The V and J genes are TRBV9 and TRBJ2-2, with D perhaps TRBD2 (7 bases). V was clipped by 4 bases and J by 3 bases, with 19 bases between them. The CDR3 has 17 amino acids. From germline, CDR1 is SGDLS and CDR2 YYNGEE. CDR3 loop: CASSPRGGVPHTGELFF. Here the CDR3 DNA reads TGTGCCAGCAGCCCAAGGGGGGGGGTTCCCCACACCGGGGAGCTGTTTTTT.

The chain couples TRBV19 to TRBJ2-1; D unclear. Trimming shortened V by 1 base and J by 9 bases, and 10 bases separated the two germline ends. This CDR3 spans 13 amino acids. Germline V gives CDR1 LNHDA, CDR2 SQIVND (reference sequence). The CDR3 region is CASSIAAVGEQFF. The CDR3, as DNA: TGTGCCAGTAGTATAGCGGCGGTCGGTGAGCAGTTCTTC.

The CDR3: CASSKKGRREGQGGNQPQHF. DNA for the CDR3: TGTGCCAGCAGCAAAAAAGGCCGAAGAGAGGGACAGGGCGGGAATCAGCCCCAGCATTTT. The chain employs TRBV21-1 and TRBJ1-5; TRBD1 was called by the table and not checked on the DNA. TRBV21-1 is shown as a pseudogene. The CDR3 is 20 residues long.

The genes are TRBV19 and TRBJ2-2; 8 bases match TRBD2. The germline gives CDR1 LNHDA, CDR2 SQIVND (reference sequence). Germline trimming cut 4 bases from V and 2 bases from J; bases unmatched to any gene: 6. The CDR3 spans 16 residues. In nucleotides, the CDR3 is TGTGCCAGTAGTACACGGGGACTAGGAAACACCGGGGAGCTGTTTTTT. It translates to CASSTRGLGNTGELFF.

The chain links TRBV7-4 to TRBJ2-7; maybe TRBD2 (5 bases). The germline CDR1 and CDR2 sequences are SGHVT and SQSDAQ. The CDR3 loop spans 14 amino acids. Trimming pared 7 bases from V and 0 bases from J, leaving 13 bases between. DNA for the CDR3: TGTGCCAGCACCTTTACTAGGAGCTCCTACGAGCAGTACTTC. Protein product: CASTFTRSSYEQYF.

V gene TRBV27 combines with J gene TRBJ1-5; 9 bases match TRBD1. The CDR3 runs to 17 residues. The V and J ends lost 5 bases and 0 bases, in that order; junction bases with no gene match: 8. Germline loops: CDR1 MNHEY, CDR2 SMNVEV (reference sequence). The chain's CDR3 is CASSPRGDRASNQPQHF. In nucleotides, the CDR3 is TGTGCCAGCAGTCCACGTGGGGACAGGGCTAGCAATCAGCCCCAGCATTTT.

The V and J genes are TRBV4-1 and TRBJ2-7, with 10 bases matching TRBD2. Germline-derived CDR1 and CDR2 are MGHRA and YSYEKL. The CDR3 is 13 residues long. V gave up 5 bases and J gave up 5 bases; unmatched junction bases: 3. The CDR3 region is CASSDSGRDEQYF. The CDR3 DNA is TGCGCCAGCAGCGACAGCGGGAGGGACGAGCAGTACTTC.

The rearrangement links TRBV5-4 to TRBJ1-2; D is unclear. This CDR3 contains 16 residues. V gave up 0 bases and J gave up 7 bases, with 19 bases separating them. Germline assignment: CDR1 SGHNT and CDR2 YYREEE (reference sequence). In DNA form, the CDR3 reads TGTGCCAGCAGCTTGGGACGACTCGGGGAGTCACCTGGCTACACCTTC. It is translated as CASSLGRLGESPGYTF.

This chain joins TRBV15 and TRBJ2-7, with D uncertain. V lost 0 bases, J lost 7 bases, and 16 bases lay in between. Germline CDR1 reads LNHNV; CDR2 reads YYDKDF (reference sequence). The CDR3 sequence is 15 residues long. The CDR3, as DNA: TGTGCCACCAGCAGAGATCGCGGCCGGCCTTGGGAGCAGTACTTC. This gives the protein CATSRDRGRPWEQYF. The complete variable domain, with remaining parts taken from reference TRBV15 and TRBJ2-7, reads DAMVIQNPRYQVTQFGKPVTLSCSQTLNHNVMYWYQQKSSQAPKLLFHYYDKDFNNEADTPDNFQSRRPNTSFCFLDIRSPGLGDTAMYLCATSRDRGRPWEQYFGPGTRLTVT.

This clone came up once. V and J are TRBV4-3 and TRBJ1-3; 8 bases match TRBD1. CDR1 and CDR2 from the germline V gene are LGHNA and YSLEER. After removal of 0 bases from V and 4 bases from J, the junction contained 5 bases not matched to a gene. The CDR3 length is 16 residues. In DNA form, the CDR3 reads TGCGCCAGCAGCCAAGACCCGACAGGGGCGGGAAACACCATATATTTT. The encoded protein is CASSQDPTGAGNTIYF.

The CDR3 reads CASIETGDTQYF. The CDR3 coding sequence is TGTGCCAGCATCGAAACAGGGGATACGCAGTATTTT. This chain connects TRBV28 to TRBJ2-3, with a possible D match to TRBD1 (6 bases). Germline V gives CDR1 MDHEN, CDR2 SYDVKM. V was cut by 7 bases and J by 6 bases, with 11 bases left in between. The length of the CDR3 is 12 residues. Variable domain in full (rest from reference TRBV28 and TRBJ2-3): DVKVTQSSRYLVKRTGEKVFLECVQDMDHENMFWYRQDPGLGLRLIYFSYDVKMKEKGDIPEGYSVSREKKERFSLILESASTNQTSMYLCASIETGDTQYFGPGTRLTVL.

The V gene is TRBV6-5, the J gene TRBJ2-7; tentatively, D is TRBD2 (5 bases). The germline gives CDR1 MNHEY, CDR2 SVGAGI. Trimming took off 2 bases at V and 4 bases at J, with 12 bases between the two ends. This CDR3 has 14 residues. The CDR3 sequence: CASSYGVEVYEQYF. The DNA of the CDR3 is TGTGCCAGCAGTTACGGGGTGGAGGTTTACGAGCAGTACTTC.

The chain recombines TRBV2 with TRBJ2-5, with 8 bases fitting TRBD2. J gave up 1 base and V 3 bases, and 7 bases lay outside the gene matches. Germline assignment: CDR1 SNHLY and CDR2 FYNNEI. This CDR3 comprises 16 residues. Written as DNA, the CDR3 is TGTGCCAGCAGTGAGTGGCTAGCGGGCTTCCAAGAGACCCAGTACTTC. Protein: CASSEWLAGFQETQYF.

The chain couples TRBV9 to TRBJ1-5; no clear D. Germline CDR1 SGDLS, CDR2 YYNGEE. The CDR3 runs 15 residues. V dropped 0 bases and J dropped 0 bases, with 7 bases sitting between them. CDR3 sequence: CASSVGEGSNQPQHF. The DNA for the CDR3 is TGTGCCAGCAGCGTAGGGGAGGGTAGCAATCAGCCCCAGCATTTT.

The chain uses TRBV3-1 (or the pseudogene TRBV3-2) and TRBJ1-4; D is unclear. This CDR3 is built from 13 residues. Germline lookup yields CDR1 LGHDT and CDR2 YNNKEL (reference sequence). V lost 1 base to trimming and J lost 11 bases, with 11 bases between them. The CDR3 is CASSQANTDKLFF. For the CDR3, the DNA is TGTGCCAGCAGCCAAGCGAACACCGATAAACTGTTTTTT.

V and J are TRBV7-6 and TRBJ2-3, with 8 bases matching TRBD2. This CDR3 has 16 amino acids. Per the germline V gene, CDR1 is SGHVS and CDR2 is FNYEAQ. V lost 1 base and J lost 2; bases outside the gene matches: 5. The CDR3 DNA reads as TGTGCCAGCAGCTTAGGGTTAGCGGGAAACACAGATACGCAGTATTTT. Translation gives CASSLGLAGNTDTQYF.

This rearrangement joins TRBV9 to TRBJ2-3; TRBD1 matches 8 bases. Germline lookup yields CDR1 SGDLS and CDR2 YYNGEE. V was clipped by 4 bases and J by 4 bases; unmatched bases: 5. This CDR3 is 14 amino acids long. Here the CDR3 DNA reads TGTGCCAGCAGCACAGGGGGTAGCCCAGATACGCAGTATTTT. This translates into CASSTGGSPDTQYF. Variable domain in full (rest from reference TRBV9 and TRBJ2-3): DSGVTQTPKHLITATGQRVTLRCSPRSGDLSVYWYQQSLDQGLQFLIQYYNGEERAKGNILERFSAQQFPDLHSELNLSSLELGDSALYFCASSTGGSPDTQYFGPGTRLTVL.

The J gene is TRBJ1-3, the V gene TRBV7-2; TRBD1 is a possible D gene (5 bases). CDR3 length equals 16 residues. From germline, CDR1 is SGHTA and CDR2 FQGNSA. The V and J ends lost 1 base and 0 bases respectively, with 10 bases between them. The CDR3 sequence is CASSLVGGSSGNTIYF. CDR3 in DNA: TGTGCCAGCAGCTTAGTGGGGGGGAGCTCTGGAAACACCATATATTTT.

The chain employs TRBV19 and TRBJ1-5; D may be TRBD1 (6 bases). This CDR3 is 15 amino acids long. Germline V gene lookup returns CDR1 LNHDA and CDR2 SQIVND (reference sequence). The V gene lost 5 bases and the J gene lost 4 bases, with 15 bases spanning the gap. CDR3 sequence reads: CASSEGGGRNQPQHF. The DNA of the CDR3 is TGTGCCAGTAGTGAGGGGGGAGGGAGGAATCAGCCCCAGCATTTT.

The chain links TRBV7-9 to TRBJ2-3; 8 bases line up with TRBD2. J lost 4 bases, V lost 5 bases, and 8 bases had no gene match. Per germline, CDR1 SEHNR and CDR2 FQNEAQ (reference sequence). This CDR3 comprises 15 residues. CDR3: CASSPSGGSSDTQYF. CDR3 coding DNA: TGTGCCAGCAGCCCCAGCGGGGGCTCGTCAGATACGCAGTATTTT.

This clone was detected only a few times. CDR3 sequence reads: CASSSRAGLASNEQYF. Written as DNA, the CDR3 is TGCGCCAGCAGCTCCAGGGCTGGACTAGCGTCGAACGAGCAGTACTTC. The chain has TRBV5-1 and TRBJ2-7, with 9 bases aligning to TRBD2. J gave up 5 bases and V 3 bases, and 12 bases lay outside the gene matches. There are 16 residues in the CDR3. Germline CDR1 reads SGHRS; CDR2 reads YFSETQ.

The V gene is TRBV4-3, the J gene TRBJ2-5; the D is unclear. The CDR3 runs to 13 residues. Trimming shortened V by 0 bases and J by 5 bases, and 7 bases separated the two germline ends. Germline loops: CDR1 LGHNA, CDR2 YSLEER. CDR3 in amino acids: CASSQDPGETQYF. CDR3 nucleotides: TGCGCCAGCAGCCAAGACCCCGGGGAGACCCAGTACTTC.

The chain combines TRBV28 with TRBJ2-1; tentative D call: TRBD2 (6 bases). Trimming stripped 6 bases from V and 5 bases from J, with 17 bases between. The CDR3 loop spans 15 amino acids. In germline, CDR1 is MDHEN, CDR2 SYDVKM. The CDR3 nucleotides are TGTGCCAGCAGCCCCTCGCGGGGCTTGAACAATGAGCAGTTCTTC. Translating it yields CASSPSRGLNNEQFF.

The genes are TRBV5-4 and TRBJ1-5; unclear D gene. The CDR3 spans 18 residues. Trimming took off 2 bases at V and 0 bases at J, with 18 bases between the two ends. CDR1 is SGHNT, CDR2 YYREEE, per germline (reference sequence). The CDR3 protein is CASSFKGTAAYSNQPQHF. For the CDR3, the DNA is TGTGCCAGCAGCTTTAAGGGAACAGCGGCTTATAGCAATCAGCCCCAGCATTTT.

The rearrangement joins TRBV18 to TRBJ2-5, with D uncertain. The germline V and J ends were trimmed by 2 bases and 1 base, with 8 bases remaining between them. The CDR3 runs 14 residues. Per the germline V gene, CDR1 is KGHSH and CDR2 is LQKENI. This CDR3 is CASSPSLGQETQYF. The CDR3 DNA reads TGTGCCAGCTCACCATCTCTAGGCCAAGAGACCCAGTACTTC.

This chain links TRBV9 with TRBJ1-1; a weak D match, TRBD1 (6 bases). The germline CDR1 and CDR2 sequences are SGDLS and YYNGEE. This CDR3 has 16 amino acids. V shed 0 bases and J shed 0 bases, with 12 bases lying between them. The CDR3 reads CASSVGTENMNTEAFF. CDR3 coding DNA: TGTGCCAGCAGCGTAGGGACAGAAAACATGAACACTGAAGCTTTCTTT. Using reference TRBV9 and TRBJ1-1 for the parts outside the CDR3, the full variable domain is DSGVTQTPKHLITATGQRVTLRCSPRSGDLSVYWYQQSLDQGLQFLIQYYNGEERAKGNILERFSAQQFPDLHSELNLSSLELGDSALYFCASSVGTENMNTEAFFGQGTRLTVV.